This entry lists 31 T cell receptor beta chains sequenced from one sample in a study of cytomegalovirus exposure and HLA in healthy donors. Primers for the PCR totalled 60 Vbeta and 13 Jbeta. TCRdb's table, derived via immunoSEQ multiplex PCR, lists solely in-frame clones and lacks some. This sample yields around 130,000 clones, of which approximately 79% are seen a single time; 1.2% belongs to the top ten. The specimen was PBMCs. The receptors were sampled from a female donor in good health and CMV-seronegative.

The rearrangement joins TRBV7-9 to TRBJ1-2; weak D call: TRBD1 (5 bases). Between the trimmed V and J ends, which lost 1 base and 3 bases, there was a span of 12 bases. The CDR3 is 15 residues long. The germline V gene encodes CDR1 SEHNR and CDR2 FQNEAQ (reference sequence). The CDR3 DNA reads TGTGCCAGCAGCTTAGGGTGGGGCATGGACTATGGCTACACCTTC. This gives the protein CASSLGWGMDYGYTF.

V is TRBV2 and J is TRBJ1-2, with 7 nucleotides matching TRBD1. The V segment lost 11 bases and the J segment 5 bases; nucleotides outside the gene matches: 8. This CDR3 comprises 12 residues. Germline CDR1 is SNHLY and CDR2 is FYNNEI. In DNA form, the CDR3 reads TGTGCCTCGGACAGGCAACCTTATGGCTACACCTTC. Amino acid sequence: CASDRQPYGYTF.

The chain has TRBV6-5 and TRBJ2-1; 7 bases are a match to TRBD2. J was trimmed by 3 bases and V by 2 bases; bases with no gene match: 7. The CDR3 has 16 residues. The germline CDR1 and CDR2 sequences are MNHEY and SVGAGI. The DNA for the CDR3 is TGTGCCAGCAGTTACGCCACCGGACTAGACTACAATGAGCAGTTCTTC. Protein sequence: CASSYATGLDYNEQFF.

This chain uses TRBV9 with TRBJ2-1, with TRBD2 matching over 7 bases. This CDR3 region has 15 residues. Trimming at V came to 6 bases and at J to 5 bases, leaving 11 bases not matched to a gene. The V gene's germline CDR1 is SGDLS and CDR2 YYNGEE. CDR3 sequence reads: CASTPGPSGNNEQFF. CDR3 nucleotide sequence: TGTGCCAGCACCCCTGGGCCTAGCGGAAACAATGAGCAGTTCTTC.

CDR3 loop: CASSIQWGAEAFF. Written as DNA, the CDR3 is TGTGCCAGTAGTATTCAATGGGGGGCTGAAGCTTTCTTT. The chain is built from TRBV19 and TRBJ1-1; weak D call: TRBD1 (5 bases). V was shortened by 3 bases and J by 6 bases, with 11 bases between the two germline ends. The CDR3 totals 13 residues. From germline, CDR1 is LNHDA and CDR2 SQIVND (reference sequence).

V is TRBV30 and J is TRBJ1-5; TRBD1 might be the D (6 bases). Trimming cost V 5 bases and J 0 bases, with 14 bases left between them. This CDR3 has 15 residues. CDR1 is GTSNPN, CDR2 SVGIG, per germline (reference sequence). CDR3 protein: CAWSNTGNSNQPQHF. For the CDR3, the DNA is TGTGCCTGGTCGAATACAGGGAATAGCAATCAGCCCCAGCATTTT.

This rearrangement joins TRBV27 to TRBJ2-7, with 9 bases aligning to TRBD1. The trim removed 4 bases at V and 8 bases at J, leaving 12 bases unmatched. CDR1 is MNHEY and CDR2 is SMNVEV in the germline V gene (reference sequence). The CDR3 covers 15 residues. The chain's CDR3 is CASSSYRGPHTQQYF. CDR3 coding DNA: TGTGCCAGCAGTTCATACAGGGGGCCCCATACTCAGCAGTACTTC.

This clone was counted once. V is TRBV18 and J is TRBJ2-1; 7 bases match TRBD2. J was trimmed by 4 bases and V by 4 bases; bases with no gene match: 7. The germline V gene encodes CDR1 KGHSH and CDR2 LQKENI. The CDR3 is 15 residues long. DNA of the CDR3: TGTGCCAGCTCACAAACTAGCGTAACATACAATGAGCAGTTCTTC. Its protein product is CASSQTSVTYNEQFF.

This sequence joins TRBV28 and TRBJ2-1; weak D call: TRBD2 (6 bases). CDR1 is MDHEN, CDR2 SYDVKM, per germline. CDR3 size: 15 residues. The V end was cut by 8 bases, the J end by 1 base, with 15 bases between. In nucleotides, the CDR3 is TGTGCCAGCCGAGGGTCGGGGAGGTCCTACAATGAGCAGTTCTTC. It yields the protein CASRGSGRSYNEQFF.

CDR3 in amino acids: CASSLAHTYEQYF. DNA for the CDR3: TGTGCCAGCAGCTTAGCCCACACCTACGAGCAGTACTTC. The V gene is TRBV7-6, the J gene TRBJ2-7; the D is unclear. Germline assignment: CDR1 SGHVS and CDR2 FNYEAQ. V was pared by 0 bases and J by 2 bases, with 5 bases between. The CDR3 has 13 amino acids. Full variable domain (missing parts from reference TRBV7-6 and TRBJ2-7): GAGVSQSPRYKVTKRGQDVALRCDPISGHVSLYWYRQALGQGPEFLTYFNYEAQQDKSGLPNDRFSAERPEGSISTLTIQRTEQRDSAMYRCASSLAHTYEQYFGPGTRLTVT.

This clone appeared once. V usage is TRBV10-3 and J usage is TRBJ1-5; D is unresolved. CDR1 is ENHRY and CDR2 is SYGVKD in the germline V gene. The V and J ends lost 0 bases and 1 base respectively, with 10 bases between them. CDR3 length equals 16 residues. In nucleotides, the CDR3 is TGTGCCATCAGTGAGTCAAGTCCCGGGAGCAATCAGCCCCAGCATTTT. It specifies CAISESSPGSNQPQHF.

The chain has TRBV13 and TRBJ2-7, with a tentative D call TRBD2 (7 bases). Trimming left V 8 bases short and J 3 bases short, with 14 bases between. The CDR3 is 13 residues long. The germline gives CDR1 PRHDT, CDR2 FYEKMQ (reference sequence). The CDR3 DNA sequence: TGTGCCAGCTCGAAGGGGGGGGGCTACGAGCAGTACTTC. This gives the protein CASSKGGGYEQYF.

This clone was seen just once. The gene calls are TRBV30 and TRBJ2-7, with a weak D call TRBD1 (5 bases). The CDR3 covers 14 residues. Looked up from germline, CDR1 is GTSNPN and CDR2 is SVGIG (reference sequence). Trimming left V 4 bases short and J 6 bases short, with 19 bases between. In DNA form, the CDR3 reads TGTGCCTGGACGTCGACCGCTCTGGGGCTCGAGCAGTACTTC. It encodes CAWTSTALGLEQYF.

The chain combines TRBV5-1 with TRBJ1-3, with no clear D. The length of the CDR3 is 15 residues. Trimming left V 1 base short and J 0 bases short, with 8 bases between. The germline CDR1 and CDR2 sequences are SGHRS and YFSETQ. The CDR3 region is CASSLSSSSGNTIYF. The CDR3 DNA sequence: TGCGCCAGCAGCTTGAGTTCGAGCTCTGGAAACACCATATATTTT.

The J gene is TRBJ2-7, the V gene TRBV28; TRBD2 matches 9 bases. This CDR3 is built from 15 residues. CDR1 and CDR2 (germline): MDHEN, SYDVKM. The V gene end was trimmed by 2 bases and the J gene end by 2 bases; junction bases not matched to a gene: 4. The CDR3 protein is CASSLSPSGTYEQYF. As DNA, the CDR3 is TGTGCCAGCAGTTTAAGTCCTAGCGGGACCTACGAGCAGTACTTC.

The chain uses TRBV10-1 and TRBJ2-2; a weak D match, TRBD2 (5 bases). Trimming stripped 2 bases from V and 6 bases from J, with 22 bases between. Per germline, CDR1 WNHNN and CDR2 SYGVQD (reference sequence). CDR3 length: 18 residues. The CDR3 sequence: CASSEPPTGKEISGELFF. The CDR3 DNA reads TGCGCCAGCAGTGAGCCTCCCACGGGAAAGGAAATCTCCGGGGAGCTGTTTTTT.

This clone was counted a single time. The chain couples TRBV2 to TRBJ2-5, with D possibly matching TRBD2 (6 bases). In germline, CDR1 is SNHLY, CDR2 FYNNEI. The CDR3 spans 13 residues. V shed 4 bases and J shed 4 bases, with 10 bases lying between them. This CDR3 reads CASSVLGGETQYF. DNA for the CDR3: TGTGCCAGCAGTGTGCTGGGGGGAGAGACCCAGTACTTC.

The J gene is TRBJ2-1, the V gene TRBV18, with D possibly matching TRBD1 (5 bases). The CDR3 is 14 amino acids. CDR1 and CDR2 (germline): KGHSH, LQKENI. Trimming stripped 6 bases from V and 3 bases from J, with 12 bases between. This chain's CDR3 is CASSTDSFYNEQFF. As DNA, the CDR3 is TGTGCCAGCTCGACCGACAGCTTCTACAATGAGCAGTTCTTC.

The rearrangement joins TRBV27 to TRBJ2-7; the match to TRBD2 covers 8 bases. Trimming removed 1 base from V and 4 bases from J; junction bases left unmatched: 6. The CDR3 is 15 amino acids. Germline-derived CDR1 and CDR2 are MNHEY and SMNVEV (reference sequence). DNA of the CDR3: TGTGCCAGCAGTTTATACCGGGAGGGCCTGTACGAGCAGTACTTC. Encoded protein: CASSLYREGLYEQYF.

This clone showed up just a few times. The J gene is TRBJ2-5, the V gene TRBV29-1; D possibly corresponds to TRBD1 (6 bases). This CDR3 is built from 14 residues. The V gene lost 6 bases and the J gene lost 5 bases, with 19 bases spanning the gap. Germline loops: CDR1 SQVTM, CDR2 ANQGSEA. The CDR3 coding sequence is TGCAGCGTCTCAACTGGGGGCCCGGGGGAGACCCAGTACTTC. This codes for CSVSTGGPGETQYF.

The chain is built from TRBV7-9 and TRBJ2-1; TRBD2 might be the D (6 bases). Germline V lookup: CDR1 SEHNR, CDR2 FQNEAQ (reference sequence). This CDR3 is built from 15 residues. The germline V and J ends were trimmed by 5 bases and 0 bases, with 11 bases remaining between them. The CDR3 coding sequence is TGTGCCAGCAGCCCGCGGGGTTCCTCCTACAATGAGCAGTTCTTC. It translates to CASSPRGSSYNEQFF.

This chain links TRBV11-2 with TRBJ1-1; tentatively, D is TRBD1 (6 bases). Trimming left V 1 base short and J 3 bases short, with 12 bases between. The germline CDR1 and CDR2 sequences are SGHAT and FQNNGV. The CDR3 extends over 15 amino acids. The CDR3 DNA is TGTGCCAGCAGCTTAGGGCGGGGGGCTGACACTGAAGCTTTCTTT. Encoded protein: CASSLGRGADTEAFF.

The V gene is TRBV5-4, the J gene TRBJ1-1, with a possible D match to TRBD1 (5 bases). Germline CDR1 is SGHNT and CDR2 is YYREEE (reference sequence). The CDR3 is 13 residues long. Trimming took off 1 base at V and 7 bases at J, with 11 bases between the two ends. The DNA of the CDR3 is TGTGCCAGCAGCTTGTTGGGAACAGGTGAAGCTTTCTTT. This encodes CASSLLGTGEAFF.

CDR3 region: CASSERVKETQYF. CDR3 nucleotides: TGTGCCAGCAGTGAACGGGTCAAAGAGACCCAGTACTTC. The gene calls are TRBV6-1 and TRBJ2-5; no firm D call. The length of the CDR3 is 13 residues. Germline V CDR1 and CDR2: MNHNS, SASEGT. The V and J ends lost 2 bases and 3 bases respectively, with 7 bases between them.

The J gene is TRBJ2-7, the V gene TRBV4-1; D call uncertain. V was cut by 2 bases and J by 2 bases, with 10 bases left in between. CDR3 length equals 14 residues. CDR1 MGHRA and CDR2 YSYEKL come from the germline V gene. CDR3 amino acids: CASSQRENTYEQYF. The CDR3 nucleotides are TGCGCCAGCAGCCAAAGAGAGAATACCTACGAGCAGTACTTC.

The J gene is TRBJ2-5, the V gene TRBV5-1; unclear D gene. Trimming left V 4 bases short and J 4 bases short, with 14 bases between. This CDR3 comprises 14 residues. Germline CDR1 is SGHRS and CDR2 is YFSETQ. The CDR3 protein is CASSPYYYRETQYF. CDR3 DNA sequence: TGCGCCAGCAGCCCCTATTACTATCGAGAGACCCAGTACTTC.

The rearrangement joins TRBV28 to TRBJ2-1; D remains ambiguous. Germline V gene data show CDR1 as MDHEN and CDR2 as SYDVKM. V was shortened by 4 bases and J by 7 bases, with 8 bases between the two germline ends. This CDR3 is 12 amino acids long. CDR3 in amino acids: CASSSLANEQFF. In nucleotides, the CDR3 is TGTGCCAGCAGTTCGTTAGCAAATGAGCAGTTCTTC.

This sequence joins TRBV5-4 and TRBJ2-3; 8 bases fit TRBD2. V shed 4 bases, J shed 4 bases, and the junction held 14 bases outside the gene matches. Per germline, CDR1 SGHNT and CDR2 YYREEE (reference sequence). This CDR3 spans 17 amino acids. The CDR3 here is CASSRVGGAGVADTQYF. CDR3 in DNA: TGTGCCAGCAGCCGGGTCGGGGGAGCGGGAGTAGCAGATACGCAGTATTTT.

The chain links TRBV28 to TRBJ2-1; no reliable D call. Per the germline V gene, CDR1 is MDHEN and CDR2 is SYDVKM. V shed 4 bases and J shed 3 bases, with 10 bases lying between them. This CDR3 contains 14 residues. DNA for the CDR3: TGTGCCAGCAGTTCTCTAGGTAGCTACAATGAGCAGTTCTTC. The encoded protein is CASSSLGSYNEQFF.

The chain has TRBV2 and TRBJ1-2; 8 nucleotides match TRBD1. J lost 4 bases, V lost 8 bases, and 9 bases had no gene match. The CDR3 loop spans 14 amino acids. The germline V gene encodes CDR1 SNHLY and CDR2 FYNNEI. The CDR3 region has the DNA TGTGCCAGCCTAATGGGACAGGCACCCTATGGCTACACCTTC. This gives the protein CASLMGQAPYGYTF.

The chain recombines TRBV6-1 with TRBJ1-5, with 7 bases matching TRBD1. V was clipped by 7 bases and J by 6 bases; unmatched bases: 9. Germline CDR1 and CDR2: MNHNS and SASEGT. CDR3 length: 14 residues. For the CDR3, the DNA is TGTGCCAGCATCGGTACGACAGGGCGTCAGCCCCAGCATTTT. Translation: CASIGTTGRQPQHF.